This T cell receptor (beta chain) was captured in a study of blood T cell repertoires in COVID-19. CDR3 length equals 14 residues. Germline CDR1 SGHRS, CDR2 YFSETQ. The V end lost 0 bases, the J end lost 3 bases, and 7 bases lay between the germline ends. This clone was counted only a few times. Sequencing used immunoSEQ multiplex PCR; TCRdb keeps in-frame clones, though not all of them. Of about 190,000 clones listed, less than 90% are singletons. Sequencing was carried out using peripheral blood. The sequence was collected from a man in his thirties or forties with acute or convalescent COVID-19. The chain joins TRBV5-1 to TRBJ1-5; weak D call: TRBD1 (6 bases). CDR3 region: CASSLGTDNQPQHF. The CDR3, as DNA: TGCGCCAGCAGCTTGGGGACAGACAATCAGCCCCAGCATTTT.